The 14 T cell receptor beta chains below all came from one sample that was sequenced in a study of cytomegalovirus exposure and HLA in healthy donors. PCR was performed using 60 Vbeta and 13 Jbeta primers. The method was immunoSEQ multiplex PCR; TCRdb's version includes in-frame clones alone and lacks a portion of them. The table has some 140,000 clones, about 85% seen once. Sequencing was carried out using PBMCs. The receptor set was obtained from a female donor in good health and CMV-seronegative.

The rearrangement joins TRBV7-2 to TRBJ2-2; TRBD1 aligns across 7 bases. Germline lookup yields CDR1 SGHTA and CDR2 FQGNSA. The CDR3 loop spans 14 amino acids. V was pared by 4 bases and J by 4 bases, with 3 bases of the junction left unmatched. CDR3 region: CASSSGTATGELFF. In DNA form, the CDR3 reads TGTGCCAGCAGCTCCGGGACAGCCACCGGGGAGCTGTTTTTT.

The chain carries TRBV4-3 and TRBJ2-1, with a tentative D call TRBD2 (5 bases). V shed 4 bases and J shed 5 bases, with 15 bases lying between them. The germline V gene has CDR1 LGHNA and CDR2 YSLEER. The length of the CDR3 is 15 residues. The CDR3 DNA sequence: TGCGCCAGCAGCCCCAGTAGAGGGCCCCACAATGAGCAGTTCTTC. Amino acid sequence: CASSPSRGPHNEQFF.

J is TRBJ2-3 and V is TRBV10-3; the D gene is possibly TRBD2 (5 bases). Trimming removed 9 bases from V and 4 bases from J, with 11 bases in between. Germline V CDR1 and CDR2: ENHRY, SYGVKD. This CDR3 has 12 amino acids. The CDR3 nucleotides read TGTGCCATGGCGGGCGCAGCAGATACGCAGTATTTT. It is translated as CAMAGAADTQYF.

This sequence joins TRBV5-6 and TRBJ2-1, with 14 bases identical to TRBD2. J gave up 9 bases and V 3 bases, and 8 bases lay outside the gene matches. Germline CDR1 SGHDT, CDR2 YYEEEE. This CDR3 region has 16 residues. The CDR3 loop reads CASSWGTSGSLAEQFF. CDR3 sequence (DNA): TGTGCCAGCAGCTGGGGGACTAGCGGGAGTCTAGCTGAGCAGTTCTTC.

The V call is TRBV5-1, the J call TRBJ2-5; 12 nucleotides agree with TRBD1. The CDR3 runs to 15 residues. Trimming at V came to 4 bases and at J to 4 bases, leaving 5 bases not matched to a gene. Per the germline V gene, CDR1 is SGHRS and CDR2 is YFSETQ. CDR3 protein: CASSRDRGRVETQYF. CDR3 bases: TGCGCCAGCAGCCGGGACAGGGGGCGCGTAGAGACCCAGTACTTC. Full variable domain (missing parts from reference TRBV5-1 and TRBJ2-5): KAGVTQTPRYLIKTRGQQVTLSCSPISGHRSVSWYQQTPGQGLQFLFEYFSETQRNKGNFPGRFSGRQFSNSRSEMNVSTLELGDSALYLCASSRDRGRVETQYFGPGTRLLVL.

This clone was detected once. CDR3 coding DNA: TGTGCCAGCAGCTTAGTTCCGGGAATACGCAACACTGAAGCTTTCTTT. Amino acid sequence: CASSLVPGIRNTEAFF. The rearrangement uses TRBV11-2 and TRBJ1-1; D ambiguous. This CDR3 contains 16 residues. V lost 1 base and J lost 2, with 14 bases in between. Germline CDR1 and CDR2: SGHAT and FQNNGV.

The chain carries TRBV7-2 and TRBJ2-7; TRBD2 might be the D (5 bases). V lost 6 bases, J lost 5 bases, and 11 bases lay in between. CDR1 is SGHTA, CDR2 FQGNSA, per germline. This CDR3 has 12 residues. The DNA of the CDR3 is TGTGCCAGCAGATTAATCGGGGACGAGCAGTACTTC. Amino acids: CASRLIGDEQYF.

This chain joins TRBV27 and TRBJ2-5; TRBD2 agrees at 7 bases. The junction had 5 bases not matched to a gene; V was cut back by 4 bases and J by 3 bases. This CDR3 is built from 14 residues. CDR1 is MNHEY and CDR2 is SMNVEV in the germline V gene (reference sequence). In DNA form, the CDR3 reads TGTGCCAGCAGTTCACCAGGGAGGGAAGAGACCCAGTACTTC. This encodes CASSSPGREETQYF.

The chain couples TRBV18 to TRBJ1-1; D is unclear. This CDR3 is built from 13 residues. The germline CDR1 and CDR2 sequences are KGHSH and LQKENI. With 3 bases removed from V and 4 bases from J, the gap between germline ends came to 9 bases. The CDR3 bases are TGTGCCAGCTCACCCGGGGAAACCACTGAAGCTTTCTTT. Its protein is CASSPGETTEAFF.

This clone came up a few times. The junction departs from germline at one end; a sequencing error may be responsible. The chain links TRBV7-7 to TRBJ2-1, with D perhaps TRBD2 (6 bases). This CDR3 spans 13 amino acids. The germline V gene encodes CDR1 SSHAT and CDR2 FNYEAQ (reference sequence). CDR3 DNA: TGTGCTAGCAGCTGGGGGGAAAACGGTGAGCAGTTCTTC. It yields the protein CASSWGENGEQFF. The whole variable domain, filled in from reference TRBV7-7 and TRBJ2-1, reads GAGVSQSPRYKVTKRGQDVTLRCDPISSHATLYWYQQALGQGPEFLTYFNYEAQPDKSGLPSDRFSAERPEGSISTLTIQRTEQRDSAMYRCASSWGENGEQFFGPGTRLTVL.

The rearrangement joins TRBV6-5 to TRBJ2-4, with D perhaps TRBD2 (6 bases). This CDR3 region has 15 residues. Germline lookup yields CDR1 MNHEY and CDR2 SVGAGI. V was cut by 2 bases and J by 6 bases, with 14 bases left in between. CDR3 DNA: TGTGCCAGCAGTTACAGGAGGGTGGCCGGAAACATTCAGTACTTC. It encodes CASSYRRVAGNIQYF.

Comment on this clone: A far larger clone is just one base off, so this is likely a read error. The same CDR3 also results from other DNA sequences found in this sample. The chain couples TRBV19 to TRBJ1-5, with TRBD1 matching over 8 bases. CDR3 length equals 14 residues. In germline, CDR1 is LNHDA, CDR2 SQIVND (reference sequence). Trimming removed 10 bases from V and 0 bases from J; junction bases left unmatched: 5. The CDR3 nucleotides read TGTGCCACCGCGACAGGGGATAGCAATCAGCCCCAGCATTTT. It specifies CATATGDSNQPQHF.

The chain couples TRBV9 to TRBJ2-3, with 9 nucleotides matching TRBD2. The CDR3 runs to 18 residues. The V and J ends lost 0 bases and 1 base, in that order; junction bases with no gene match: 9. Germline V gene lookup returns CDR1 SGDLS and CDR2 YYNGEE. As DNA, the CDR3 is TGTGCCAGCAGCGTAGCTGGCGGGGGGGCGGGTGGCACAGATACGCAGTATTTT. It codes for CASSVAGGGAGGTDTQYF.

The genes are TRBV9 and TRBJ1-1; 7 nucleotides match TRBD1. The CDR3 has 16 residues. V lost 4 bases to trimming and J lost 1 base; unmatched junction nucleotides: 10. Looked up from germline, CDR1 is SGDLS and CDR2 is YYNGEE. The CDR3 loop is CASSPWTGLKNTEAFF. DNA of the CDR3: TGTGCCAGCAGCCCCTGGACAGGCCTTAAGAACACTGAAGCTTTCTTT.